This T cell receptor beta chain was obtained from a study of blood T cell repertoires in COVID-19. Looking at the study overall: Whether acute or convalescent, the COVID-19 samples came from the United States, Italy and Spain. T cells, B-cell-depleted T cells, or PBMCs provided the cDNA or gDNA that served as material.

V trimming: 7 bases; J trimming: 8 bases; junction bases outside the gene matches: 12. This CDR3 region has 14 residues. In germline, CDR1 is SGHTS, CDR2 YDEGEE. The authors' processing: Amplifying reference gene primers gave estimates of nucleated cell counts. TCRdb's table, derived via immunoSEQ multiplex PCR, lists solely in-frame clones and lacks some. V, J and clone size were drawn from that table, and D and trimming were deduced from the DNA. The sample yields about 200,000 clones, more than 70% seen once. This clone was counted a few times. The receptor was isolated from a young man with active or convalescent COVID-19. V gene TRBV5-8 combines with J gene TRBJ2-1; 7 nucleotides agree with TRBD1. Source material: peripheral blood. For the CDR3, the DNA is TGTGCCAGCCAAAAACAGGGGTTTGTCTATGAGCAGTTCTTC. It codes for CASQKQGFVYEQFF.